This T cell receptor (beta chain) comes out of a study of shared clonotypes between healthy human individuals. Study at large: The plates for each donor numbered three CD4 naive, three CD4 memory, two CD8 naive and one CD8 memory.

Division of CD4+ cells produced a CD45RA+ naive subset and a CD45RA-negative memory subset. CDR1 and CDR2 (germline): LNHDA, SQIVND (reference sequence). The CDR3 length is 15 residues. Trimming cost V 3 bases and J 2 bases, with 14 bases left between them. Sequencing used immunoSEQ multiplex PCR; TCRdb keeps in-frame clones, though not all of them. The table includes about 520,000 clones, more than 95% detected once. This sequence joins TRBV19 and TRBJ2-7; TRBD2 might be the D (6 bases). The sequenced sample was naive CD4+ T cells sorted from blood. Specified subset: CD45RA+ positively selected. This TCR was sampled from a woman aged 30 to 39 in good health. CDR3 residues: CASSIPPGETYEQYF. For the CDR3, the DNA is TGTGCCAGTAGTATCCCCCCGGGGGAGACCTACGAGCAGTACTTC.